These 11 T cell receptor beta chains were sequenced from one sample in a study of T cell repertoires in cytomegalovirus infection. TCRdb independently ran MiXCR on the reads; one entry per CDR3 protein. Here the sample spans approximately 630,000 distinct CDR3 sequences, roughly a quarter being singletons. The source material was CD8+ T cells from PBMCs. The receptor source for this set is a human donor in good health (CMV status not recorded). Some clones in this sample may be carry-over from other donors' samples.

In this sample, this clonotype turned up a few times. This sequence joins TRBV28 and TRBJ1-1; TRBD1 might be the D (5 bases). CDR3 size: 11 residues. V lost 5 bases and J lost 11, with 12 bases in between. The germline CDR1 and CDR2 sequences are MDHEN and SYDVKM. CDR3 residues: CASSTYRTAFF. In DNA, the CDR3 is TGTGCCAGCAGTACTTACAGGACGGCTTTCTTT.

V and J are TRBV12-3 or TRBV12-4 and TRBJ1-6; 7 bases are a match to TRBD1. V was pared by 6 bases and J by 7 bases, with 6 bases of the junction left unmatched. This CDR3 spans 14 amino acids. In DNA form, the CDR3 reads TGTGCCAGCAGCACGGACAGGTGGAATTCACCCCTCCACTTT. It translates to CASSTDRWNSPLHF.

This clonotype came up many times. The rearrangement joins TRBV28 to TRBJ2-5; tentatively, D is TRBD1 (5 bases). V was trimmed by 10 bases and J by 5 bases, leaving 20 bases between them. The CDR3 loop spans 14 amino acids. Germline CDR1 reads MDHEN; CDR2 reads SYDVKM. The DNA for the CDR3 is TGTGCCATCCAGGGTAGGATGGTGGGGGAGACCCAGTACTTC. Its protein product is CAIQGRMVGETQYF.

This clonotype occurred many times. The chain recombines TRBV7-6 with TRBJ1-2; tentatively, D is TRBD1 (5 bases). V lost 3 bases to trimming and J lost 3 bases, with 11 bases between them. The CDR3 has 14 amino acids. Germline assignment: CDR1 SGHVS and CDR2 FNYEAQ. CDR3 residues: CASSFGGGDYGYTF. CDR3 bases: TGTGCCAGCAGCTTTGGGGGTGGAGACTATGGCTACACCTTC.

V usage is TRBV7-9 and J usage is TRBJ1-1; weak D call: TRBD1 (6 bases). The CDR3 covers 12 residues. The V gene's germline CDR1 is SEHNR and CDR2 FQNEAQ (reference sequence). V gave up 6 bases and J gave up 5 bases, with 10 bases separating them. In nucleotides, the CDR3 is TGTGCCAGCAGACTTGACAGGACTGAAGCTTTCTTT. Protein product: CASRLDRTEAFF.

The chain couples TRBV2 to TRBJ1-1; D is unclear. This CDR3 region has 12 residues. The germline CDR1 and CDR2 sequences are SNHLY and FYNNEI. V lost 8 bases to trimming and J lost 4 bases, with 11 bases between them. This CDR3 is CASPSGSTEAFF. The CDR3 DNA reads as TGTGCCAGCCCTTCGGGCTCCACTGAAGCTTTCTTT.

The chain combines TRBV7-2 with TRBJ2-1; no firm D call. V was pared by 1 base and J by 10 bases, with 17 bases between. The CDR3 contains 15 residues. CDR1 and CDR2 (germline): SGHTA, FQGNSA. CDR3 loop: CASSLGGGLVVEQFF. CDR3 in DNA: TGTGCCAGCAGCTTAGGAGGTGGCCTAGTTGTCGAGCAGTTCTTC.

DNA for the CDR3: TGTGCCAGCAGTTTTTCTAGCGGGGGGTACTACGAGCAGTACTTC. This sequence encodes CASSFSSGGYYEQYF. The chain is built from TRBV6-2 or TRBV6-3 and TRBJ2-7; 11 nucleotides line up with TRBD2. CDR3 length equals 15 residues. The V gene's germline CDR1 is MNHEY and CDR2 SVGEGT. The junction had 5 bases not matched to a gene; V was cut back by 4 bases and J by 3 bases.

V is TRBV10-3 and J is TRBJ2-1; D gene ambiguous. Per germline, CDR1 ENHRY and CDR2 SYGVKD. Trimming stripped 8 bases from V and 5 bases from J, with 13 bases between. The CDR3 is made up of 13 amino acids. The CDR3 here is CAILNVGNNEQFF. CDR3 DNA sequence: TGTGCCATCCTGAACGTGGGTAACAATGAGCAGTTCTTC.

This clonotype appeared many times. The chain combines TRBV28 with TRBJ1-5, with 9 bases lining up with TRBD1. Germline loops: CDR1 MDHEN, CDR2 SYDVKM. CDR3 size: 15 residues. Germline trimming cut 6 bases from V and 0 bases from J; bases unmatched to any gene: 3. The CDR3 is CASSTGGPSNQPQHF. As DNA, the CDR3 is TGTGCCAGCAGCACAGGGGGCCCTAGCAATCAGCCCCAGCATTTT.

The chain joins TRBV3-1 to TRBJ2-1, with D maybe TRBD1 (5 bases). CDR3 length: 17 amino acids. The V gene's germline CDR1 is LGHDT and CDR2 YNNKEL (reference sequence). V gave up 3 bases and J gave up 0 bases, with 15 bases separating them. CDR3 in DNA: TGTGCCAGCAGCCAGCCTAGGGGTCTAAGCTCCTACAATGAGCAGTTCTTC. Translation gives CASSQPRGLSSYNEQFF.